The clone carrying this T cell receptor (beta chain) was observed a single time. Study processing details: By means of reference gene primer amplification, nucleated cell counts were estimated. The repertoire was sequenced with immunoSEQ multiplex PCR; TCRdb's copy has only in-frame clones and lacks some. V, J and clone size reflect that table, while D and trimming were determined from the DNA. The data show about 260,000 clones, 90% seen once. The germline CDR1 and CDR2 sequences are SGHDN and FVKESK. This CDR3 spans 16 amino acids. With V trimmed by 5 bases and J by 0 bases, 4 bases remained unmatched. These data originate in a study of blood T cell repertoires in COVID-19. Study information: T cells, B-cell-depleted T cells, or PBMCs provided the cDNA or gDNA that served as material.

The material sequenced was peripheral blood. The receptor was isolated from a woman aged 35 to 49 with acute or convalescent COVID-19. This chain connects TRBV14 to TRBJ1-6; TRBD1 agrees at 7 bases. CDR3 region: CASSTRTGSYNSPLHF. The CDR3 DNA sequence: TGTGCCAGCAGCACCCGGACAGGCTCCTATAATTCACCCCTCCACTTT.